This T cell receptor beta chain appears in the sequencing data of a study of blood T cell repertoires in COVID-19. This clone appeared once. The J segment lost 7 bases and the V segment lost 0 bases, leaving 5 bases of the junction unmatched. CDR3 length: 15 residues. CDR1 is SGHVS and CDR2 is FQNEAQ in the germline V gene. Some clones are missing from TCRdb's copy, which holds only in-frame ones; the method was immunoSEQ multiplex PCR. The table lists 95,000 to 120,000 clones, approximately 85% of them singletons. The material sequenced was peripheral blood. V usage is TRBV7-8 and J usage is TRBJ2-1; 8 bases are shared with TRBD1. The TCR sequence derives from a woman aged 55-70 years with COVID-19, enrolled during active disease. CDR3: CASSLATGVGNEQFF. CDR3 nucleotide sequence: TGTGCCAGCAGCTTAGCGACAGGGGTTGGGAATGAGCAGTTCTTC.